This T cell receptor (beta chain) was documented in a study of shared clonotypes between healthy human individuals. A CD45RA+ naive subset and a CD45RA-negative memory subset were split from CD4+ cells. The protocol was immunoSEQ multiplex PCR, while the TCRdb copy is restricted to in-frame clones and leaves out a portion. The sample has roughly 640,000 clones; about 96% are singletons. Germline CDR1 is MNHEY and CDR2 is SMNVEV (reference sequence). The CDR3 totals 17 residues. J was trimmed by 0 bases and V by 3 bases; bases with no gene match: 7. The clonotype originates from a woman aged 30 to 39 in good health. The chain combines TRBV27 with TRBJ2-2, with 7 bases identical to TRBD2. The source material was naive CD4+ T cells sorted from blood. Noted subset: CD45RA+ positively selected. In DNA form, the CDR3 reads TGTGCCAGCAGTTTGAGTAGCGGGCTCGCGAACACCGGGGAGCTGTTTTTT. As protein: CASSLSSGLANTGELFF.